Reported below is one T cell receptor (beta chain). Trimming removed 5 bases at V and 3 bases at J, with 13 bases between. The CDR3 sequence is 14 residues long. Germline V CDR1 and CDR2: SGHAT, FQNNGV. The entry originates in a study of OX40 agonist ivuxolimab in advanced cancers. The repertoire was sequenced with immunoSEQ multiplex PCR; TCRdb's copy has only in-frame clones and lacks some. The data contain 26,000 or so clones, roughly 83% of them singletons. The V call is TRBV11-2, the J call TRBJ1-2; D ambiguous. The sequenced sample was CD4+ or CD8+ T cells sorted from blood, obtained in a trial of the OX40 agonist ivuxolimab. This TCR came from an adult with an advanced solid tumor such as melanoma, head and neck, liver or kidney cancer. The CDR3 protein is CASSDSDGYYGYTF. CDR3 nucleotides: TGTGCCAGCAGCGACTCGGACGGGTACTATGGCTACACCTTC.